This entry is about one T cell receptor (beta chain). What it binds is not known. This sample stems from a study of T-cell memory formation after mild COVID-19. Background on the study: Most TCR clusters belonged to a single donor.

Losses at the gene ends were 4 bases for V and 2 bases for J; bases not matched to a gene: 10. This CDR3 region has 18 residues. The germline CDR1 and CDR2 sequences are MGHDK and SYGVNS. TCRdb analysed the 5' RACE reads with MiXCR anew, one entry per CDR3 protein. In the table there are about 350,000 distinct CDR3 sequences, around 15% of which are singletons. Whole-study findings and limits: Among CD4+ contracting clones, most were CM and EM, and CD8+ ones EMRA. Some SARS-CoV-2-responding clones were already detected in memory before infection. From day 15 to 85, contracting clones were balanced between CD4 and CD8, whereas later expanders leaned toward CD4+.

This clonotype originated in a man in his late teens or twenties who had mild COVID-19 (a few samples of this study predate the infection). Cell type and time point are not known. This chain connects TRBV25-1 to TRBJ2-5; 13 nucleotides align to TRBD2. The sequenced sample consisted of PBMCs or a T cell subset sorted from them (not recorded which). The CDR3 loop is CASSAWTSGGRPQETQYF. CDR3 sequence (DNA): TGTGCCAGCAGTGCATGGACTAGCGGGGGCCGCCCTCAAGAGACCCAGTACTTC.